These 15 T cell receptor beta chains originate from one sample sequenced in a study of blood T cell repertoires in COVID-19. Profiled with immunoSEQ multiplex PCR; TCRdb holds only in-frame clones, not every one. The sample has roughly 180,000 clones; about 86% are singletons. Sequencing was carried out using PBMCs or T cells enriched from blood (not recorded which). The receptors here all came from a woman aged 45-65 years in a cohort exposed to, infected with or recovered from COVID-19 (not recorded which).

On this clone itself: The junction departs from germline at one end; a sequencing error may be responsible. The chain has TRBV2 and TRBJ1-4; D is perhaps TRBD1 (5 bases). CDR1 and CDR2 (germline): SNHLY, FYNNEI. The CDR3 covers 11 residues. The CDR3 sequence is CASSESGVAIF. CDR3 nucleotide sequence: TGTGCCAGCAGTGAATCGGGGGTGGCGATTTTT.

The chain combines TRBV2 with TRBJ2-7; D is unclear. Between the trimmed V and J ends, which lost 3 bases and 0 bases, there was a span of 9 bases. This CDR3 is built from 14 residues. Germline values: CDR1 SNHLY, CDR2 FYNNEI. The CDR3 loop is CASSDQTHSYEQYF. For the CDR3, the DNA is TGTGCCAGCAGTGACCAGACACACTCCTACGAGCAGTACTTC.

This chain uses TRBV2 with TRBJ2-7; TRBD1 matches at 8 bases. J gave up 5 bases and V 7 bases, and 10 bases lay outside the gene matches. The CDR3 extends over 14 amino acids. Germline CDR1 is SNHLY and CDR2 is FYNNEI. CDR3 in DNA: TGTGCCAGCAATCAGGGGGCGCTTGTCCACGAGCAGTACTTC. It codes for CASNQGALVHEQYF. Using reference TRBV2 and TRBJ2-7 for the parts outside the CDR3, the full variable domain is EPEVTQTPSHQVTQMGQEVILRCVPISNHLYFYWYRQILGQKVEFLVSFYNNEISEKSEIFDDQFSVERPDGSNFTLKIRSTKLEDSAMYFCASNQGALVHEQYFGPGTRLTVT.

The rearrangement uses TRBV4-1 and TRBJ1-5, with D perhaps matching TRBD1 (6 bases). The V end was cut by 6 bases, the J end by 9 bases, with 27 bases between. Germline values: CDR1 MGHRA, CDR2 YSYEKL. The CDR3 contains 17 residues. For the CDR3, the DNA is TGCGCCAGCAGACATACACAGGGACGACGCCCGGAGTGGCCCCAGCATTTT. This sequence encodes CASRHTQGRRPEWPQHF.

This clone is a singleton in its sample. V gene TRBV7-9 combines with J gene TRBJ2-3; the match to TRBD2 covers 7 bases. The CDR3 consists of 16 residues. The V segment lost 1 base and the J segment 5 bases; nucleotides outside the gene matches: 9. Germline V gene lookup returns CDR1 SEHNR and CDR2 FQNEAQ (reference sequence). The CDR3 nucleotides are TGTGCCAGCAGCTTAGTGGGGCGGGAGTACGGAGATACGCAGTATTTT. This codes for CASSLVGREYGDTQYF.

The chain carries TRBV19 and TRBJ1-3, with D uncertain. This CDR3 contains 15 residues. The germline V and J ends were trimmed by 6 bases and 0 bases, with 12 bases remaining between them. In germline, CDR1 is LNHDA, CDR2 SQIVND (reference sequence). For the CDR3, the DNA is TGTGCCAGTAGACTACGAGGGAGCTCTGGAAACACCATATATTTT. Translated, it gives CASRLRGSSGNTIYF.

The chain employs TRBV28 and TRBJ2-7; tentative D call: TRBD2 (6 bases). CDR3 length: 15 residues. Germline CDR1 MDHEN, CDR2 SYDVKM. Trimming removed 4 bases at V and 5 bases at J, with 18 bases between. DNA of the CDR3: TGTGCCAGCAGTTCGCCCGCGGGAAGGATGAACGAGCAGTACTTC. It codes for CASSSPAGRMNEQYF.

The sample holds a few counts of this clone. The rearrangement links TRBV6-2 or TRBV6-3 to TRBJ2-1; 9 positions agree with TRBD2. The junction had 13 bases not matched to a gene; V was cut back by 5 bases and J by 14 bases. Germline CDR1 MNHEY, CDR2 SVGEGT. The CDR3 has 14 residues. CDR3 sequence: CASSRRGGRDSEFF. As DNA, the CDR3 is TGTGCCAGCAGTAGGCGGGGGGGCCGAGATTCGGAGTTCTTC.

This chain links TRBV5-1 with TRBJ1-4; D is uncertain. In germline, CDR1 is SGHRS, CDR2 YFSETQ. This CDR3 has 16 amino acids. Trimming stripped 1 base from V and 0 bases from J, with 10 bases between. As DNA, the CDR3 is TGCGCCAGCAGCTTGACAGAAATCGCAACTAATGAAAAACTGTTTTTT. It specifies CASSLTEIATNEKLFF.

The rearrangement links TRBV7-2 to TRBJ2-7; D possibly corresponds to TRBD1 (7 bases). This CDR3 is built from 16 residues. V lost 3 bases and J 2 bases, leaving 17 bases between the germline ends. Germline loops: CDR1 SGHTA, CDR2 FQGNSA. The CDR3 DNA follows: TGTGCCAGCAGCTTGGGGGTAGCAGGGGGGCCCTACGAGCAGTACTTC. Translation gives CASSLGVAGGPYEQYF. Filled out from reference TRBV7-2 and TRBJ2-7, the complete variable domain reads GAGVSQSPSNKVTEKGKDVELRCDPISGHTALYWYRQSLGQGLEFLIYFQGNSAPDKSGLPSDRFSAERTGGSVSTLTIQRTQQEDSAVYLCASSLGVAGGPYEQYFGPGTRLTVT.

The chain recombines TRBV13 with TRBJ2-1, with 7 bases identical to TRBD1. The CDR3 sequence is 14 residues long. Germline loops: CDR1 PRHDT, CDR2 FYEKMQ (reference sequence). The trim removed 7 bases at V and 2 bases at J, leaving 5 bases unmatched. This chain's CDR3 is CASTDRVAYNEQFF. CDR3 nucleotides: TGTGCCAGCACCGACAGGGTTGCCTACAATGAGCAGTTCTTC.

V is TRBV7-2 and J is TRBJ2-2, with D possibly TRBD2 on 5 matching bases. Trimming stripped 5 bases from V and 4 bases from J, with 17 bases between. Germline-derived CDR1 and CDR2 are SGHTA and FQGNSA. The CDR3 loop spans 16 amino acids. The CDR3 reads CASSPRTGLGTGELFF. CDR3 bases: TGTGCCAGCAGCCCTCGGACTGGCTTGGGCACCGGGGAGCTGTTTTTT.

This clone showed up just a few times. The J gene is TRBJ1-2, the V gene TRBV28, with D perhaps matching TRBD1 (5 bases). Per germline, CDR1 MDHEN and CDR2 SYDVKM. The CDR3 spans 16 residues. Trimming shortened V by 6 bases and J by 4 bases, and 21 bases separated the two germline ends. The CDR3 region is CASSSQNPRVTYGYTF. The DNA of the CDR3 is TGTGCCAGCAGCTCACAAAACCCCAGGGTGACCTATGGCTACACCTTC.

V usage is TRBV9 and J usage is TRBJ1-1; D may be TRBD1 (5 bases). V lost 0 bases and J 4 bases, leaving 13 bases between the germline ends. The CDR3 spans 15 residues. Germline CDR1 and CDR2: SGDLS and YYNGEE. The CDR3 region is CASSVVLGEGTEAFF. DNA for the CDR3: TGTGCCAGCAGCGTAGTATTAGGGGAGGGCACTGAAGCTTTCTTT. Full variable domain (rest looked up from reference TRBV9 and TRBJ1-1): DSGVTQTPKHLITATGQRVTLRCSPRSGDLSVYWYQQSLDQGLQFLIQYYNGEERAKGNILERFSAQQFPDLHSELNLSSLELGDSALYFCASSVVLGEGTEAFFGQGTRLTVV.

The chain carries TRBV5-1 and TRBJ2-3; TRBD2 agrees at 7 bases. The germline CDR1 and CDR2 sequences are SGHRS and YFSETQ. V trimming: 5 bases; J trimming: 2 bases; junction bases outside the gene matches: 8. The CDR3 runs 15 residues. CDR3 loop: CASSFRERDTDTQYF. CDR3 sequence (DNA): TGCGCCAGCAGTTTTCGGGAGCGGGACACAGATACGCAGTATTTT. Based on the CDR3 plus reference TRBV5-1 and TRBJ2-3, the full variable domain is KAGVTQTPRYLIKTRGQQVTLSCSPISGHRSVSWYQQTPGQGLQFLFEYFSETQRNKGNFPGRFSGRQFSNSRSEMNVSTLELGDSALYLCASSFRERDTDTQYFGPGTRLTVL.